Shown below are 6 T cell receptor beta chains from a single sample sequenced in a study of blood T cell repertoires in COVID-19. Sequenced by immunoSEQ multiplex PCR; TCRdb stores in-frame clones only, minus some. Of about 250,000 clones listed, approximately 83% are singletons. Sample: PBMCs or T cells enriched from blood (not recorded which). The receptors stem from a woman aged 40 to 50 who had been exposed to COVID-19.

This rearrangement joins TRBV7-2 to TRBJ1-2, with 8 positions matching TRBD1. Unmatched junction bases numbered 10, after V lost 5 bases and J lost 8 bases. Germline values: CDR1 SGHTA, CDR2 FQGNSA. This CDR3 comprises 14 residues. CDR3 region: CASSPTGQGEGYTF. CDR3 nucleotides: TGTGCCAGCAGCCCTACCGGACAGGGAGAGGGCTACACCTTC.

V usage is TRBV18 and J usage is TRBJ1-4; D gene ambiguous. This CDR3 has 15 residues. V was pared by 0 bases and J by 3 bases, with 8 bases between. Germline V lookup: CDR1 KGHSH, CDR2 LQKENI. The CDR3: CASSPPQHSNEKLFF. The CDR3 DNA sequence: TGTGCCAGCTCACCACCCCAACATTCTAATGAAAAACTGTTTTTT. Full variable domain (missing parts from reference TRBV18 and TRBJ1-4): NAGVMQNPRHLVRRRGQEARLRCSPMKGHSHVYWYRQLPEEGLKFMVYLQKENIIDESGMPKERFSAEFPKEGPSILRIQQVVRGDSAAYFCASSPPQHSNEKLFFGSGTQLSVL.

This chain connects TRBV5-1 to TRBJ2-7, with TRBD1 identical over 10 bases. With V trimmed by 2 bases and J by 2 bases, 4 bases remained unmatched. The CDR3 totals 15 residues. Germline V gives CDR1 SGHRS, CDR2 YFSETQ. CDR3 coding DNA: TGCGCCAGCAGCTTTAACGACAGGGGGCCCTACGAGCAGTACTTC. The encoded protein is CASSFNDRGPYEQYF.

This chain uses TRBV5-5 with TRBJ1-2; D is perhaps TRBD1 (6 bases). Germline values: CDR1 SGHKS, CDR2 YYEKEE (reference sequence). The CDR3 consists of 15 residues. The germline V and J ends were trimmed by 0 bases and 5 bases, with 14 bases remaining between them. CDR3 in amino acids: CASSLAGAVEYGYTF. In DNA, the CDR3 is TGTGCCAGCAGCTTGGCAGGGGCGGTAGAGTATGGCTACACCTTC.

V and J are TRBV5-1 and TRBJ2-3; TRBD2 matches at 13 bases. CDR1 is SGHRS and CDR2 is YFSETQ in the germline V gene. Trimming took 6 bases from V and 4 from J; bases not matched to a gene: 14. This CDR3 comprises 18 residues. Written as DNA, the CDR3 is TGCGCCAGCACCCCGAACCCCGGGACTAGCGGGGTCCCAGATACGCAGTATTTT. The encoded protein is CASTPNPGTSGVPDTQYF.

CDR3 sequence: CASGLQGTRYGYTF. CDR3 DNA sequence: TGTGCTAGTGGTCTACAGGGTACCCGCTATGGCTACACCTTC. V usage is TRBV12-5 and J usage is TRBJ1-2; D may be TRBD1 (6 bases). The germline V and J ends were trimmed by 5 bases and 4 bases, with 14 bases remaining between them. Looked up from germline, CDR1 is LGHNT and CDR2 is FRNRAP. CDR3 length: 14 residues.